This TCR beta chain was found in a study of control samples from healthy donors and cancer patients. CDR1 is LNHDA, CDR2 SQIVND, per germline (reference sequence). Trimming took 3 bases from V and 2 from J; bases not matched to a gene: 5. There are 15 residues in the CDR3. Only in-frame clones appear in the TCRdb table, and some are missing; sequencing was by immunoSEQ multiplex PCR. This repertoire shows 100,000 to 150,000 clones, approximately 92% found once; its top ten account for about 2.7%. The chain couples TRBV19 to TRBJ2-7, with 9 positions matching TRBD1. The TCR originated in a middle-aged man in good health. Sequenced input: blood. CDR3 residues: CASSMGQGNPYEQYF. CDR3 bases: TGTGCCAGTAGTATGGGACAGGGCAACCCCTACGAGCAGTACTTC.